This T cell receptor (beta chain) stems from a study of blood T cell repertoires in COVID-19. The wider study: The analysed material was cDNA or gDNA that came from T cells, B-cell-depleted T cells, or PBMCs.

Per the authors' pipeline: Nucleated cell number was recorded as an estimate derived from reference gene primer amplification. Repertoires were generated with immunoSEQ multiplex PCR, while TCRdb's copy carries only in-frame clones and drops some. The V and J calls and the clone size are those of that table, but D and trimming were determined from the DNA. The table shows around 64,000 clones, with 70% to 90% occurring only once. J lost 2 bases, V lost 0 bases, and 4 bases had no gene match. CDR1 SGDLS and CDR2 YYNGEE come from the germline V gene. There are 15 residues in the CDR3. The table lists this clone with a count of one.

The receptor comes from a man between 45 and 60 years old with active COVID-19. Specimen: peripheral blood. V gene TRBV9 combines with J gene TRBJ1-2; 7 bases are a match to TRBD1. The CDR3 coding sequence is TGTGCCAGCAGCGTAGCTACCAGGGGGAACTATGGCTACACCTTC. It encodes CASSVATRGNYGYTF.